This T cell receptor beta chain was obtained from a study of regulatory T cells in long-lasting Graves disease. The germline CDR1 and CDR2 sequences are SGHAT and FQNNGV. The CDR3 runs 12 residues. In building TCR beta libraries, iRepertoire HTBI primers were used together with Arm-PCR of CDR3 regions. From the multiplex PCR reads, TCRdb called clonotypes with MiXCR, one entry per CDR3 protein. The sample lists around 500,000 distinct CDR3 sequences, more than 10% occurring once. The sample holds many counts of this clonotype. Germline and junction disagree at one end, which may indicate a read error. Time point meaning: newly diagnosed GD, antithyroid drugs for less than 3 months. From PBMCs, RNA was extracted and then used to make the TCR library. The sample was also reused in another study, on T cells in Graves' hyperthyroidism and ophthalmopathy. From that report: A median around 6.8 months before onset, the model predicted ophthalmopathy.

The chain joins TRBV11-2 to TRBJ2-7; unclear D gene. The clonotype comes from a woman in her twenties or thirties with Graves disease. The sample here was peripheral blood mononuclear cells (PBMCs), taken at new diagnosis, from a patient treated with antithyroid drugs. The CDR3 loop is CASSSLAGQASF. The CDR3 DNA is TGTGCCAGCAGCTCTTTGGCAGGCCAGGCGTCCTTC.